Each of the 30 T cell receptor beta chains below was sequenced from the same sample in a study of metastatic and nonmetastatic thyroid tumors. All patients were treatment-naive before thyroid surgery. With MiXCR, TCRdb reprocessed the PCR reads. The data hold more than 65,000 clones, with about 14% observed a single time. Sequencing used blood. These receptors were taken from a male donor with papillary thyroid cancer or a benign thyroid nodule (not recorded which). Some clones in this sample may be carry-over from other donors' samples.

This clone was seen ten or more times. The chain uses TRBV5-1 and TRBJ1-2; the D gene is possibly TRBD1 (6 bases). Germline V lookup: CDR1 SGHRS, CDR2 YFSETQ. This CDR3 has 14 residues. Between the trimmed V and J ends, which lost 3 bases and 4 bases, there was a span of 13 bases. Here the CDR3 DNA reads TGCGCCAGCAGCTCATCTCAGGGGAGCTATGGCTACACCTTC. It specifies CASSSSQGSYGYTF.

The table lists this clone with a count of one. This sequence may be a read error, since a much larger clone differs from it by one base. CDR3 residues: CASSRTVGKETQYF. The CDR3, as DNA: TGTGCCAGCTCACGGACAGTGGGCAAGGAGACCCAGTACTTC. The V call is TRBV18, the J call TRBJ2-5; weak D call: TRBD1 (6 bases). The CDR3 length is 14 residues. CDR1 and CDR2 from the germline V gene are KGHSH and LQKENI. The germline V and J ends were trimmed by 4 bases and 5 bases, with 14 bases remaining between them.

This clone has a count of ten or more. V usage is TRBV29-1 and J usage is TRBJ1-1; the D is unclear. Germline V gene lookup returns CDR1 SQVTM and CDR2 ANQGSEA. There are 13 residues in the CDR3. The germline V and J ends were trimmed by 4 bases and 4 bases, with 13 bases remaining between them. CDR3 sequence: CSVVNFLATEAFF. The CDR3 nucleotides are TGCAGCGTTGTGAATTTCCTGGCCACTGAAGCTTTCTTT.

This clone was counted at least ten times. Its ends do not fully match the called genes, so a read error is possible. Other DNA sequences in the same sample also yield this CDR3. This chain connects TRBV19 to TRBJ2-1; possibly TRBD2 for D (6 bases). Germline CDR1 reads LNHDA; CDR2 reads SQIVND (reference sequence). The length of the CDR3 is 14 residues. CDR3 bases: TGTGCCAGTAGCATAGGAGGGTCCTACAATGAGCAGTTCTTC. Amino acid sequence: CASSIGGSYNEQFF.

The CDR3 protein is CASSFRWDSRDEQYF. Here the CDR3 DNA reads TGCGCCAGCAGCTTTCGATGGGACAGTAGGGACGAGCAGTACTTC. This chain links TRBV5-1 with TRBJ2-7; 7 bases are shared with TRBD1. V gave up 2 bases and J gave up 5 bases; unmatched junction bases: 10. Germline CDR1 and CDR2: SGHRS and YFSETQ. CDR3 size: 15 residues.

About this clone: This may come from a read error, since a much larger clone is one base off. The J gene is TRBJ2-1, the V gene TRBV7-6, with 7 positions matching TRBD1. V trimming: 2 bases; J trimming: 8 bases; junction bases outside the gene matches: 9. CDR1 and CDR2 (germline): SGHVS, FNYEAQ. CDR3 length: 15 amino acids. This CDR3 reads CASSLSLAQGHEQFF. The CDR3 DNA follows: TGTGCCAGCAGCTTAAGTCTAGCACAGGGGCATGAGCAGTTCTTC. The full variable domain, completed using reference TRBV7-6 and TRBJ2-1, is GAGVSQSPRYKVTKRGQDVALRCDPISGHVSLYWYRQALGQGPEFLTYFNYEAQQDKSGLPNDRFSAERPEGSISTLTIQRTEQRDSAMYRCASSLSLAQGHEQFFGPGTRLTVL.

There are many counts of this clone. In the same sample, other DNA sequences code for this CDR3. In DNA form, the CDR3 reads TGTGCCAGCAGTTTAGCCGGGACTTCCTACGAGCAGTACTTC. This gives the protein CASSLAGTSYEQYF. The genes are TRBV12-3 or TRBV12-4 and TRBJ2-7; TRBD2 is a possible D gene (6 bases). The CDR3 has 14 amino acids. Trimming pared 0 bases from V and 1 base from J, leaving 7 bases between.

The table lists this clone with many counts. The V call is TRBV20-1, the J call TRBJ1-4; TRBD1 aligns across 9 bases. Germline loops: CDR1 DFQATT, CDR2 SNEGSKA (reference sequence). V lost 3 bases, J lost 1 base, and 0 bases stayed unmatched. CDR3 size: 14 residues. The CDR3 nucleotides are TGCAGTGCTAGGACAGGGGGAACTAATGAAAAACTGTTTTTT. Its translation: CSARTGGTNEKLFF.

This chain joins TRBV6-2 or TRBV6-3 and TRBJ1-1; 7 bases match TRBD1. The CDR3 loop spans 14 amino acids. With V trimmed by 6 bases and J by 6 bases, 10 bases remained unmatched. Germline V gives CDR1 MNHEY, CDR2 SVGEGT. In DNA form, the CDR3 reads TGTGCCAGCAGGACCAGGGCCCAGGGGGCTGAAGCTTTCTTT. As protein: CASRTRAQGAEAFF.

This clone occurred a few times. Being one base from a much bigger clone, this may be a read error. The sample has other DNA sequences that encode this CDR3 too. The rearrangement links TRBV13 to TRBJ2-3; the D is unclear. The germline V gene has CDR1 PRHDT and CDR2 FYEKMQ (reference sequence). The CDR3 is made up of 12 amino acids. V lost 1 base and J lost 8, with 7 bases in between. In nucleotides, the CDR3 is TGTGCCAGCAGCTTAGTTCATGCTACGCAGTATTTT. It encodes CASSLVHATQYF.

This clone was recorded once. The chain couples TRBV4-2 to TRBJ2-3; D unclear. With 5 bases removed from V and 2 bases from J, the gap between germline ends came to 17 bases. There are 16 residues in the CDR3. CDR1 and CDR2 from the germline V gene are LGHNA and YNFKEQ. CDR3 residues: CASSGDGKGITDTQYF. In DNA form, the CDR3 reads TGTGCCAGCAGCGGGGATGGGAAGGGTATCACAGATACGCAGTATTTT.

A few counts support this clone. The chain is built from TRBV7-6 and TRBJ1-4; D call uncertain. V was cut by 3 bases and J by 5 bases, with 4 bases left in between. This CDR3 has 12 residues. CDR1 SGHVS and CDR2 FNYEAQ come from the germline V gene. The CDR3 spells CASSFGNEKLFF. CDR3 nucleotides: TGTGCCAGCAGCTTTGGGAATGAAAAACTGTTTTTT.

The table lists this clone with many counts. The sample contains more than one DNA sequence encoding this CDR3. The chain joins TRBV20-1 to TRBJ2-7; D gene uncertain. V lost 0 bases, J lost 6 bases, and 9 bases lay in between. Germline V gene lookup returns CDR1 DFQATT and CDR2 SNEGSKA (reference sequence). The length of the CDR3 is 12 residues. CDR3 nucleotides: TGCAGTGCTAGAGAGGGGATTTCCGAGCAGTACTTC. Encoded protein: CSAREGISEQYF.

The chain has TRBV19 and TRBJ1-5; possible D gene TRBD1, 6 bases. The germline V gene encodes CDR1 LNHDA and CDR2 SQIVND (reference sequence). Trimming cost V 7 bases and J 0 bases, with 13 bases left between them. CDR3 size: 15 residues. The CDR3 reads CASISTGNSNQPQHF. The CDR3 nucleotides read TGTGCCAGTATCTCAACAGGGAATAGCAATCAGCCCCAGCATTTT. The whole variable domain, filled in from reference TRBV19 and TRBJ1-5, reads DGGITQSPKYLFRKEGQNVTLSCEQNLNHDAMYWYRQDPGQGLRLIYYSQIVNDFQKGDIAEGYSVSREKKESFPLTVTSAQKNPTAFYLCASISTGNSNQPQHFGDGTRLSIL.

Comment on this clone: With a much larger clone just one base away, this may be a read error. Here the CDR3 DNA reads TGCGCCAGCAGTGGCTCTTCGGGAGGGTACAATGAGCAGTTCTTC. It specifies CASSGSSGGYNEQFF. The chain carries TRBV4-1 and TRBJ2-1; 8 bases fit TRBD2. The CDR3 totals 15 residues. The V and J ends lost 6 bases and 4 bases, in that order; junction bases with no gene match: 8. Germline lookup yields CDR1 MGHRA and CDR2 YSYEKL.

This clone was seen repeatedly, ten times or more. The chain has TRBV6-2 or TRBV6-3 and TRBJ2-7; 9 nucleotides match TRBD1. The CDR3 covers 15 residues. J lost 3 bases, V lost 4 bases, and 7 bases had no gene match. Germline loops: CDR1 MNHEY, CDR2 SVGEGT. The CDR3 DNA reads as TGTGCCAGCAGTTCCCCGGGACAGGGACTCTACGAGCAGTACTTC. Its protein is CASSSPGQGLYEQYF.

Many counts were recorded for this clone. The V call is TRBV19, the J call TRBJ2-5, with D unclear. CDR1 LNHDA and CDR2 SQIVND come from the germline V gene (reference sequence). V was trimmed by 4 bases and J by 5 bases, leaving 11 bases between them. The CDR3 totals 13 residues. CDR3 coding DNA: TGTGCCAGTAGTAGAACTTCCGAGGAGACCCAGTACTTC. This codes for CASSRTSEETQYF.

As regards this clone: One base away lies a much larger clone, so this may be a sequencing read error. This same CDR3 is encoded by further DNA sequences in the sample. CDR3 in amino acids: CASSQFYYAKNIQYF. The DNA of the CDR3 is TGCGCCAGCAGCCAATTTTATTACGCCAAGAACATTCAGTACTTC. This chain uses TRBV4-1 with TRBJ2-4; D uncertain. Germline assignment: CDR1 MGHRA and CDR2 YSYEKL. CDR3 length equals 15 residues.

With regard to this clone: A much larger clone sits a single nucleotide away, making a read error possible. The rearrangement uses TRBV18 and TRBJ2-3; D gene unclear. V was cut by 3 bases and J by 0 bases, with 4 bases left in between. The CDR3 sequence is 13 residues long. Germline V lookup: CDR1 KGHSH, CDR2 LQKENI. CDR3 in amino acids: CASSPLSTDTQYF. The CDR3 region has the DNA TGTGCCAGCTCACCCCTGAGCACAGATACGCAGTATTTT.

This clone was seen more than once but under ten times. This may come from a read error, since a much larger clone is one base off. This rearrangement joins TRBV15 to TRBJ2-6; 8 nucleotides match TRBD1. V lost 7 bases to trimming and J lost 0 bases; unmatched junction nucleotides: 14. Looked up from germline, CDR1 is LNHNV and CDR2 is YYDKDF (reference sequence). This CDR3 has 19 residues. CDR3: CATIKPLGQETSGANVLTF. The CDR3 DNA follows: TGTGCCACCATCAAACCATTGGGACAGGAAACCTCTGGGGCCAACGTCCTGACTTTC.

The genes are TRBV6-5 and TRBJ2-1; 10 nucleotides align to TRBD2. CDR3 length: 16 residues. Looked up from germline, CDR1 is MNHEY and CDR2 is SVGAGI. V gave up 5 bases and J gave up 14 bases; unmatched junction bases: 18. CDR3 amino acids: CASSHWTSGESLEEFF. CDR3 sequence (DNA): TGTGCCAGCAGTCACTGGACTAGCGGAGAATCCCTCGAGGAGTTCTTC.

This clone has at least ten counts. This chain joins TRBV3-1 and TRBJ2-5; perhaps TRBD2 as D (5 bases). With 6 bases removed from V and 5 bases from J, the gap between germline ends came to 13 bases. The CDR3 sequence is 13 residues long. Germline loops: CDR1 LGHDT, CDR2 YNNKEL (reference sequence). Written as DNA, the CDR3 is TGTGCCAGCAGTCTTCAGAGGAGGGAGACCCAGTACTTC. This sequence encodes CASSLQRRETQYF.

This clone was found many times. The genes are TRBV28 and TRBJ2-7; 10 bases are a match to TRBD2. Germline V CDR1 and CDR2: MDHEN, SYDVKM. V shed 0 bases and J 3 bases; nucleotides not matched to a gene: 8. The CDR3 sequence is 17 residues long. DNA of the CDR3: TGTGCCAGCAGTTTATGGGCCAGGCCTAGCGGGAGCTACGAGCAGTACTTC. Residues: CASSLWARPSGSYEQYF.

In this sample, this clone turned up many times. This chain connects TRBV27 to TRBJ2-5, with D possibly TRBD2 on 6 matching bases. CDR3 size: 15 residues. The germline gives CDR1 MNHEY, CDR2 SMNVEV (reference sequence). The ends were cut back, 3 bases at V and 5 bases at J, with 16 bases in the middle. CDR3 coding DNA: TGTGCCAGCAGTTTTTGGCAGGGAGGAGGGGAGACCCAGTACTTC. Translated, it gives CASSFWQGGGETQYF.

This clone was counted ten times or more. This sequence joins TRBV30 and TRBJ2-3, with 7 nucleotides matching TRBD2. CDR3 size: 14 residues. Germline V gene lookup returns CDR1 GTSNPN and CDR2 SVGIG (reference sequence). V trimming: 3 bases; J trimming: 0 bases; junction bases outside the gene matches: 3. The CDR3 bases are TGTGCCTGGAGATTAGCGGGTAGCACAGATACGCAGTATTTT. Translated: CAWRLAGSTDTQYF.

This clone was detected many times. This chain joins TRBV27 and TRBJ2-7, with D possibly being TRBD1 or TRBD2 (5 bases each). Per the germline V gene, CDR1 is MNHEY and CDR2 is SMNVEV (reference sequence). V was pared by 6 bases and J by 4 bases, with 16 bases between. This CDR3 is 14 amino acids long. CDR3 protein: CASSPRDPSYEQYF. DNA for the CDR3: TGTGCCAGCAGCCCCCGGGACCCTTCTTACGAGCAGTACTTC.

This clone was found many times. The chain links TRBV25-1 to TRBJ1-4; 11 nucleotides line up with TRBD1. V shed 5 bases and J 0 bases; nucleotides not matched to a gene: 8. This CDR3 has 18 residues. CDR1 is MGHDK and CDR2 is SYGVNS in the germline V gene. The CDR3: CASSPGTGGTATNEKLFF. The CDR3, as DNA: TGTGCCAGCAGTCCGGGGACAGGGGGGACAGCAACTAATGAAAAACTGTTTTTT.

Many counts were recorded for this clone. V and J are TRBV6-6 and TRBJ1-2; 7 bases map to TRBD1. Germline V gives CDR1 MNHNY, CDR2 SVGAGI (reference sequence). The V gene end was trimmed by 2 bases and the J gene end by 2 bases; junction bases not matched to a gene: 11. CDR3 length equals 17 residues. The chain's CDR3 is CASSYDTPWGQNYGYTF. CDR3 bases: TGTGCCAGCAGTTACGACACGCCTTGGGGACAGAACTATGGCTACACCTTC.

The sample holds many counts of this clone. The rearrangement joins TRBV10-3 to TRBJ2-7; TRBD2 agrees at 7 bases. Germline V CDR1 and CDR2: ENHRY, SYGVKD. CDR3 length: 13 amino acids. Trimming removed 4 bases from V and 2 bases from J; junction bases left unmatched: 2. In DNA form, the CDR3 reads TGTGCCATCAGTGTAAGCGGGACCTACGAGCAGTACTTC. This gives the protein CAISVSGTYEQYF.

This clone occurred many times. The germline gene is not matched at one end of the junction; a read error may be the cause. The chain has TRBV10-1 and TRBJ1-2; D ambiguous. This CDR3 has 12 amino acids. Per germline, CDR1 WNHNN and CDR2 SYGVQD (reference sequence). This CDR3 reads CASSEGPYSYTF. The CDR3 DNA is TGCGCCAGCAGTGAAGGGCCCTATAGCTACACCTTC.